The 24 T cell receptor beta chains listed next were all sequenced from one sample in a study of blood T cell repertoires in COVID-19. The method was immunoSEQ multiplex PCR; TCRdb's version includes in-frame clones alone and lacks a portion of them. The repertoire consists of 150,000 to 200,000 clones, with nearly 90% occurring once and the leading ten covering approximately 2%. Specimen: peripheral blood. These receptors were obtained from a man younger than 30 who had recovered from COVID-19.

The rearrangement links TRBV27 to TRBJ2-3; 9 bases map to TRBD2. Germline CDR1 is MNHEY and CDR2 is SMNVEV (reference sequence). The CDR3 loop spans 14 amino acids. The V gene end was trimmed by 2 bases and the J gene end by 5 bases; junction bases not matched to a gene: 2. The CDR3 loop is CASSLLAGKDTQYF. The CDR3 DNA reads TGTGCCAGCAGTTTACTAGCGGGAAAAGATACGCAGTATTTT.

This CDR3 is CASSTGGGVRAGELFF. As DNA, the CDR3 is TGTGCCAGCAGCACAGGGGGAGGCGTTAGGGCCGGGGAGCTGTTTTTT. This chain links TRBV28 with TRBJ2-2; 8 positions match TRBD1. There are 16 residues in the CDR3. CDR1 and CDR2 (germline): MDHEN, SYDVKM. Unmatched junction bases numbered 12, after V lost 6 bases and J lost 6 bases. The complete variable domain, with remaining parts taken from reference TRBV28 and TRBJ2-2, reads DVKVTQSSRYLVKRTGEKVFLECVQDMDHENMFWYRQDPGLGLRLIYFSYDVKMKEKGDIPEGYSVSREKKERFSLILESASTNQTSMYLCASSTGGGVRAGELFFGEGSRLTVL.

This chain links TRBV7-2 with TRBJ2-1; D remains unclear. The CDR3 consists of 13 residues. CDR1 is SGHTA, CDR2 FQGNSA, per germline. The ends were cut back, 1 base at V and 6 bases at J, with 7 bases in the middle. The chain's CDR3 is CASSLGPRNEQFF. The CDR3 region has the DNA TGTGCCAGCAGCTTAGGGCCACGCAATGAGCAGTTCTTC.

A single count supports this clone. V is TRBV5-4 and J is TRBJ1-2, with D perhaps TRBD1 (6 bases). The CDR3 totals 14 residues. Trimming removed 7 bases from V and 5 bases from J, with 18 bases in between. Germline V CDR1 and CDR2: SGHNT, YYREEE (reference sequence). As DNA, the CDR3 is TGTGCCAGCGCAGGGGACGTTCTTATATATGGCTACACCTTC. This sequence encodes CASAGDVLIYGYTF.

The chain recombines TRBV24-1 with TRBJ1-2; D may be TRBD1 (5 bases). Germline lookup yields CDR1 KGHDR and CDR2 SFDVKD. This CDR3 region has 15 residues. Trimming removed 0 bases at V and 8 bases at J, with 15 bases between. The CDR3 protein is CATSDLPGRPCGYTF. The CDR3 bases are TGTGCCACCAGTGATTTGCCAGGGCGTCCCTGCGGCTACACCTTC.

The chain couples TRBV3-1 (or the pseudogene TRBV3-2) to TRBJ2-7, with D perhaps matching TRBD2 (5 bases). Germline-derived CDR1 and CDR2 are LGHDT and YNNKEL (reference sequence). There are 14 residues in the CDR3. Trimming pared 1 base from V and 3 bases from J, leaving 10 bases between. The CDR3: CASSQGSGSYEQYF. The DNA of the CDR3 is TGTGCCAGCAGCCAAGGGTCGGGAAGCTACGAGCAGTACTTC.

CDR3 amino acids: CASSQGPGWQFF. In nucleotides, the CDR3 is TGTGCCAGCAGCCAGGGCCCGGGGTGGCAGTTCTTC. The gene calls are TRBV3-1 (or the pseudogene TRBV3-2) and TRBJ2-1, with D possibly being TRBD2 (5 bases). Germline CDR1 LGHDT, CDR2 YNNKEL (reference sequence). Trimming took 3 bases from V and 12 from J, leaving 12 bases between them. The CDR3 length is 12 residues.

The rearrangement joins TRBV7-2 to TRBJ2-1; 9 bases align to TRBD2. The CDR3 is 15 residues long. Looked up from germline, CDR1 is SGHTA and CDR2 is FQGNSA. The trim removed 6 bases at V and 8 bases at J, leaving 11 bases unmatched. The CDR3: CASRRGAGGQDEQFF. CDR3 coding DNA: TGTGCCAGCAGGAGAGGGGCGGGAGGGCAGGATGAGCAGTTCTTC.

The sample holds a few counts of this clone. The chain employs TRBV20-1 and TRBJ1-5; the match to TRBD1 covers 10 bases. Germline assignment: CDR1 DFQATT and CDR2 SNEGSKA (reference sequence). Germline trimming cut 3 bases from V and 7 bases from J; bases unmatched to any gene: 3. CDR3 length equals 13 residues. This chain's CDR3 is CSASGTGAQPQHF. The CDR3 region has the DNA TGCAGTGCTAGTGGGACAGGGGCGCAGCCCCAGCATTTT.

This clone occurred once. The V gene is TRBV6-5, the J gene TRBJ1-1; perhaps TRBD1 as D (6 bases). The CDR3 totals 15 residues. The ends were cut back, 2 bases at V and 0 bases at J, with 10 bases in the middle. Germline V gene data show CDR1 as MNHEY and CDR2 as SVGAGI. The CDR3 sequence is CASSYQGHMNTEAFF. The CDR3 region has the DNA TGTGCCAGCAGTTACCAGGGACATATGAACACTGAAGCTTTCTTT.

This chain uses TRBV6-6 with TRBJ1-4; D is ambiguous. The CDR3 is made up of 14 amino acids. Germline V lookup: CDR1 MNHNY, CDR2 SVGAGI (reference sequence). With 4 bases removed from V and 8 bases from J, the gap between germline ends came to 14 bases. CDR3 DNA: TGTGCCAGCAGTTTACTTCAAGAGGGAGAAAAACTGTTTTTT. It specifies CASSLLQEGEKLFF.

The chain has TRBV4-1 and TRBJ2-2, with 7 bases that match TRBD2. The CDR3 contains 19 residues. The germline V gene has CDR1 MGHRA and CDR2 YSYEKL. With 0 bases clipped from V and 10 bases from J, the junction kept 20 bases outside the gene matches. CDR3 in DNA: TGCGCCAGCAGCCAAGATCGTCTAGCGGAGATCGAGTGGGGTGTGGAGCTGTTTTTT. It specifies CASSQDRLAEIEWGVELFF.

This clone turned up a few times. V and J are TRBV27 and TRBJ1-6, with 11 bases fitting TRBD1. The J segment lost 9 bases and the V segment lost 2 bases, leaving 3 bases of the junction unmatched. The CDR3 loop spans 15 amino acids. Germline CDR1 MNHEY, CDR2 SMNVEV (reference sequence). CDR3: CASSLRGQGGSPLHF. The CDR3, as DNA: TGTGCCAGCAGTTTAAGGGGACAGGGGGGTTCACCCCTCCACTTT.

This chain uses TRBV18 with TRBJ2-7, with 7 bases fitting TRBD1. The CDR3 length is 12 residues. Germline trimming cut 8 bases from V and 2 bases from J; bases unmatched to any gene: 3. Germline CDR1 reads KGHSH; CDR2 reads LQKENI. DNA of the CDR3: TGTGCCAGCGAGGGACAGACCTACGAGCAGTACTTC. Translating gives CASEGQTYEQYF.

Written as DNA, the CDR3 is TGTGCCAGCAGGGAGAACAGGGTGGGCACCGGGGAGCTGTTTTTT. Protein product: CASRENRVGTGELFF. The rearrangement uses TRBV25-1 and TRBJ2-2; TRBD1 is a possible D gene (6 bases). Trimming pared 6 bases from V and 4 bases from J, leaving 15 bases between. CDR3 length: 15 residues. In germline, CDR1 is MGHDK, CDR2 SYGVNS.

The chain is built from TRBV18 and TRBJ2-7, with a tentative D call TRBD2 (5 bases). Trimming took off 5 bases at V and 0 bases at J, with 5 bases between the two ends. The CDR3 has 12 residues. Per germline, CDR1 KGHSH and CDR2 LQKENI. In DNA, the CDR3 is TGTGCCAGCTCAGGGAGCTCCTACGAGCAGTACTTC. This sequence encodes CASSGSSYEQYF.

The gene calls are TRBV9 and TRBJ1-1; the D gene is possibly TRBD1 (5 bases). Germline CDR1 reads SGDLS; CDR2 reads YYNGEE. Trimming removed 0 bases from V and 1 base from J, with 16 bases in between. There are 17 residues in the CDR3. DNA for the CDR3: TGTGCCAGCAGCGTAGCTACGGCGGGACCCAAGAACACTGAAGCTTTCTTT. Residues: CASSVATAGPKNTEAFF.

This chain joins TRBV10-3 and TRBJ2-5; TRBD2 might be the D (6 bases). V lost 11 bases, J lost 5 bases, and 21 bases lay in between. Germline lookup yields CDR1 ENHRY and CDR2 SYGVKD. This CDR3 comprises 14 residues. The CDR3 region is CAVGGAARGETQYF. For the CDR3, the DNA is TGTGCCGTTGGAGGGGCGGCCCGGGGGGAGACCCAGTACTTC.

The chain carries TRBV19 and TRBJ1-6, with D maybe TRBD1 (5 bases). This CDR3 has 16 amino acids. Germline V CDR1 and CDR2: LNHDA, SQIVND (reference sequence). The V gene lost 3 bases and the J gene lost 3 bases, with 12 bases spanning the gap. The chain's CDR3 is CASSMGGSYYNSPLHF. As DNA, the CDR3 is TGTGCCAGTAGTATGGGGGGTAGCTACTATAATTCACCCCTCCACTTT.

This rearrangement joins TRBV30 to TRBJ2-1; 11 nucleotides align to TRBD2. J was trimmed by 5 bases and V by 0 bases; bases with no gene match: 6. The CDR3 runs to 16 residues. The germline V gene has CDR1 GTSNPN and CDR2 SVGIG (reference sequence). The CDR3 reads CAWSVPRLAGNNEQFF. The CDR3 DNA sequence: TGTGCCTGGAGTGTACCTCGACTAGCGGGGAACAATGAGCAGTTCTTC.

The chain recombines TRBV9 with TRBJ1-1, with D possibly TRBD1 on 5 matching bases. The CDR3 spans 13 residues. Germline assignment: CDR1 SGDLS and CDR2 YYNGEE. Trimming left V 3 bases short and J 3 bases short, with 9 bases between. The CDR3: CASSAEGYTEAFF. Written as DNA, the CDR3 is TGTGCCAGCAGCGCGGAGGGGTACACTGAAGCTTTCTTT.

This clone was recorded only once. The V gene is TRBV5-6, the J gene TRBJ2-7; maybe TRBD1 (5 bases). Germline CDR1 and CDR2: SGHDT and YYEEEE. The V end lost 3 bases, the J end lost 2 bases, and 18 bases lay between the germline ends. The CDR3 totals 16 residues. The CDR3 is CASSSDTMRPPYEQYF. The DNA of the CDR3 is TGTGCCAGCAGCTCGGACACAATGAGACCACCCTACGAGCAGTACTTC.

The J gene is TRBJ2-1, the V gene TRBV7-9; possible D gene TRBD1, 7 bases. Trimming shortened V by 5 bases and J by 7 bases, and 12 bases separated the two germline ends. Germline loops: CDR1 SEHNR, CDR2 FQNEAQ (reference sequence). This CDR3 comprises 13 residues. The CDR3 loop is CASSPRGRNEQFF. For the CDR3, the DNA is TGTGCCAGCAGCCCCAGGGGGAGGAATGAGCAGTTCTTC.

This clone was found once. The gene calls are TRBV9 and TRBJ2-7; 7 bases are a match to TRBD2. Germline CDR1 SGDLS, CDR2 YYNGEE. V gave up 3 bases and J gave up 6 bases; unmatched junction bases: 12. The CDR3 is 15 amino acids. CDR3 sequence: CASSARAGWETEQYF. The CDR3 nucleotides are TGTGCCAGCAGCGCCCGAGCGGGATGGGAGACCGAGCAGTACTTC.